These 20 T cell receptor beta chains came from one sample sequenced in a study of naive and memory T cell subsets. Two oligonucleotides, mixed equimolar, formed the beta constant-region primer covering TRBC1 and TRBC2. TCRdb processed the UMI-ligation and nested PCR reads anew with MiXCR; each CDR3 protein has one entry. Of 150,000 or so distinct CDR3 sequences listed, 15% to 20% are singletons. The material sequenced was naive CD4+ T cells from blood. These receptors came from a human donor in good health.

The chain employs TRBV20-1 and TRBJ2-3, with D perhaps matching TRBD2 (6 bases). Germline V gene data show CDR1 as DFQATT and CDR2 as SNEGSKA (reference sequence). CDR3 size: 16 residues. Trimming took 5 bases from V and 0 from J, leaving 18 bases between them. The CDR3 coding sequence is TGCAGTGCTCAGAGGTGGAGTAGCGGTAGCACAGATACGCAGTATTTT. Its translation is CSAQRWSSGSTDTQYF.

This clonotype occurred a few times. The chain carries TRBV5-1 and TRBJ1-4; D unclear. CDR1 is SGHRS, CDR2 YFSETQ, per germline. The CDR3 covers 18 residues. V lost 4 bases to trimming and J lost 4 bases, with 23 bases between them. DNA for the CDR3: TGCGCCAGCAGCCCTATTGGCCGGGCGGCCCGGAGTAATGAAAAACTGTTTTTT. It specifies CASSPIGRAARSNEKLFF.

This clonotype occurred many times. This chain links TRBV7-3 with TRBJ2-1, with 7 positions matching TRBD2. The CDR3 consists of 17 residues. The germline CDR1 and CDR2 sequences are SGHTA and FQGTGA. The V gene end was trimmed by 1 base and the J gene end by 2 bases; junction bases not matched to a gene: 8. The CDR3 DNA is TGTGCCAGCAGCTTAAATCGGGGCGGGAGTGCCTACAATGAGCAGTTCTTC. Its translation is CASSLNRGGSAYNEQFF.

There are a few counts of this clonotype. The genes are TRBV7-9 and TRBJ2-7, with 8 bases lining up with TRBD2. V dropped 3 bases and J dropped 0; count of bases not matched to a gene: 13. The germline gives CDR1 SEHNR, CDR2 FQNEAQ (reference sequence). CDR3 length: 18 amino acids. The CDR3 here is CASSLWPQTSVSSYEQYF. The CDR3, as DNA: TGTGCCAGCAGCTTGTGGCCCCAGACTAGCGTGAGCTCCTACGAGCAGTACTTC.

This clonotype was picked up a small number of times. The V and J genes are TRBV12-3 or TRBV12-4 and TRBJ1-5, with D possibly TRBD1 on 5 matching bases. The CDR3 is made up of 15 amino acids. The germline V and J ends were trimmed by 1 base and 6 bases, with 13 bases remaining between them. For the CDR3, the DNA is TGTGCCAGCAGTTTAGGAGGGGCGCCTGGTCAGCCCCAGCATTTT. Translation: CASSLGGAPGQPQHF.

This clonotype was counted only a few times. The V call is TRBV7-9, the J call TRBJ2-1, with 7 bases fitting TRBD1. CDR3 length equals 17 residues. Germline V gene sequence: CDR1 SEHNR, CDR2 FQNEAQ (reference sequence). Losses at the gene ends were 5 bases for V and 0 bases for J; bases not matched to a gene: 10. The CDR3 protein is CASSPRTGRSSYNEQFF. DNA for the CDR3: TGTGCCAGCAGCCCCCGGACAGGTAGGAGCTCCTACAATGAGCAGTTCTTC.

The J gene is TRBJ1-1, the V gene TRBV27, with D tentatively TRBD1 (6 bases). CDR1 MNHEY and CDR2 SMNVEV come from the germline V gene (reference sequence). This CDR3 comprises 13 residues. Trimming removed 6 bases at V and 9 bases at J, with 17 bases between. The CDR3 sequence: CASSFGGGSQAFF. In nucleotides, the CDR3 is TGTGCCAGCAGCTTCGGGGGCGGTTCCCAAGCTTTCTTT.

V gene TRBV7-8 combines with J gene TRBJ2-1; 8 positions agree with TRBD1. V lost 6 bases to trimming and J lost 5 bases; unmatched junction nucleotides: 9. Germline V gene data show CDR1 as SGHVS and CDR2 as FQNEAQ. The CDR3 consists of 15 residues. CDR3 sequence (DNA): TGTGCCAGCAGACGACCGGGACAGGCCCACAATGAGCAGTTCTTC. Encoded protein: CASRRPGQAHNEQFF. Using reference TRBV7-8 and TRBJ2-1 for the parts outside the CDR3, the full variable domain is GAGVSQSPRYKVAKRGQDVALRCDPISGHVSLFWYQQALGQGPEFLTYFQNEAQLDKSGLPSDRFFAERPEGSVSTLKIQRTQQEDSAVYLCASRRPGQAHNEQFFGPGTRLTVL.

This clonotype was detected only a few times. The rearrangement links TRBV29-1 to TRBJ2-7; D is perhaps TRBD2 (6 bases). The germline V and J ends were trimmed by 4 bases and 12 bases, with 16 bases remaining between them. From germline, CDR1 is SQVTM and CDR2 ANQGSEA. The CDR3 runs to 11 residues. The CDR3 protein is CSVAGSGQRYF. The CDR3, as DNA: TGCAGCGTTGCGGGGAGCGGGCAGCGGTACTTC.

The CDR3 region has the DNA TGTGCCAGCACGGAAAACAGACTTATTAACTCTGGAAACACCATATATTTT. Translation: CASTENRLINSGNTIYF. The V and J genes are TRBV11-2 and TRBJ1-3; D call uncertain. The germline V gene has CDR1 SGHAT and CDR2 FQNNGV. There are 17 residues in the CDR3. With 7 bases removed from V and 0 bases from J, the gap between germline ends came to 19 bases.

V is TRBV7-8 and J is TRBJ2-1, with unresolved D. With 1 base removed from V and 4 bases from J, the gap between germline ends came to 11 bases. Germline CDR1 and CDR2: SGHVS and FQNEAQ. This CDR3 is 15 amino acids long. In nucleotides, the CDR3 is TGTGCCAGCAGCTTAGTAACAGACACATACAATGAGCAGTTCTTC. Residues: CASSLVTDTYNEQFF.

This clonotype was seen a handful of times. The rearrangement uses TRBV7-2 and TRBJ1-3; TRBD1 might be the D (5 bases). The germline V gene has CDR1 SGHTA and CDR2 FQGNSA. V was clipped by 9 bases and J by 4 bases, with 13 bases between them. This CDR3 spans 13 amino acids. The CDR3 DNA follows: TGTGCCAGTATGAGACAGCTCGGAAACACCATATATTTT. Protein sequence: CASMRQLGNTIYF.

The V call is TRBV30, the J call TRBJ1-6, with D tentatively TRBD1 (6 bases). This CDR3 spans 15 amino acids. Looked up from germline, CDR1 is GTSNPN and CDR2 is SVGIG (reference sequence). The germline V and J ends were trimmed by 0 bases and 5 bases, with 11 bases remaining between them. This CDR3 reads CAWSVLDSHNSPLHF. The CDR3 coding sequence is TGTGCCTGGAGTGTATTGGACAGCCATAATTCACCCCTCCACTTT.

The chain joins TRBV2 to TRBJ2-5, with D tentatively TRBD2 (5 bases). The CDR3 runs to 15 residues. Germline V gene data show CDR1 as SNHLY and CDR2 as FYNNEI. Trimming took off 7 bases at V and 1 base at J, with 16 bases between the two ends. The chain's CDR3 is CASTKNGGAQETQYF. The CDR3 region has the DNA TGTGCCAGCACTAAGAACGGAGGAGCCCAAGAGACCCAGTACTTC.

V and J are TRBV20-1 and TRBJ1-1; tentatively, D is TRBD1 (6 bases). V dropped 3 bases and J dropped 3 bases, with 20 bases sitting between them. The CDR3 is 16 amino acids. Germline assignment: CDR1 DFQATT and CDR2 SNEGSKA (reference sequence). DNA for the CDR3: TGCAGTGCTAGGGGGGCCGGATCTGCGCGGTACACTGAAGCTTTCTTT. It translates to CSARGAGSARYTEAFF.

This clonotype was counted a few times. The chain couples TRBV27 to TRBJ2-7; TRBD1 agrees at 9 bases. V shed 3 bases, J shed 5 bases, and the junction held 11 bases outside the gene matches. The CDR3 length is 16 residues. CDR1 and CDR2 (germline): MNHEY, SMNVEV (reference sequence). The CDR3 nucleotides are TGTGCCAGCAGTTTGCGCCCGGGACAGGGATCCCACGAGCAGTACTTC. Encoded protein: CASSLRPGQGSHEQYF.

The V gene is TRBV5-6, the J gene TRBJ1-2, with unresolved D. This CDR3 has 15 residues. The germline CDR1 and CDR2 sequences are SGHDT and YYEEEE. V lost 3 bases, J lost 6 bases, and 18 bases lay in between. CDR3: CASSSTGWGGNGYTF. Here the CDR3 DNA reads TGTGCCAGCAGCTCTACTGGCTGGGGTGGGAATGGCTACACCTTC.

The rearrangement links TRBV7-3 to TRBJ2-2; the D is unclear. CDR1 is SGHTA, CDR2 FQGTGA, per germline. Deletions cut 5 bases from V and 5 bases from J, with 15 bases between. The CDR3 sequence is 15 residues long. CDR3: CASSGSLSRTGELFF. Written as DNA, the CDR3 is TGTGCCAGCAGCGGTAGCCTGAGTAGGACCGGGGAGCTGTTTTTT.

V is TRBV5-4 and J is TRBJ2-1, with TRBD1 matching 9 bases. The length of the CDR3 is 15 residues. Germline CDR1 and CDR2: SGHNT and YYREEE (reference sequence). J gave up 4 bases and V 3 bases, and 5 bases lay outside the gene matches. This CDR3 is CASSSPGQGYNEQFF. The CDR3 DNA reads as TGTGCCAGCAGCTCCCCTGGACAGGGGTACAATGAGCAGTTCTTC.

There are many counts of this clonotype. This chain joins TRBV28 and TRBJ1-1; D uncertain. The CDR3 totals 12 residues. The V and J ends lost 5 bases and 0 bases respectively, with 4 bases between them. Germline CDR1 is MDHEN and CDR2 is SYDVKM. DNA for the CDR3: TGTGCCAGCAGTCAGTTGAACACTGAAGCTTTCTTT. Amino acids: CASSQLNTEAFF.